This T cell receptor beta chain was retrieved from a study of naive and memory T cell subsets. Findings and limits, study-wide: Potentially, T cell activation and differentiation skew this RNA-based measurement.

Amplification of ligated cDNA took four PCR rounds with SP2 and nested alpha and beta constant primers. For blood and skin samples, reverse transcription used TCR alpha and beta constant primers. In TCRdb, the 5' RACE reads were re-called with MiXCR into one record per CDR3 protein. This table has more than 50,000 distinct CDR3 sequences, more than 7% appearing once. This clonotype has a count of ten or more. Antigen unknown. An oligonucleotide containing a UMI was ligated to the 3' end of TCR cDNA. RNA was extracted from 2 to 2.5 ml of whole blood of healthy adults. Cells were not sorted; total RNA input targeted about 1 to 1000 ng. The CDR3 loop spans 15 amino acids. With 4 bases clipped from V and 4 bases from J, the junction kept 6 bases outside the gene matches. Germline values: CDR1 PRHDT, CDR2 FYEKMQ (reference sequence).

The source is a male donor in good health. The V gene is TRBV13, the J gene TRBJ1-2; 10 bases match TRBD1. CDR3: CASSSGTGVPYGYTF. The CDR3 DNA reads as TGTGCCAGCAGCTCCGGGACAGGGGTCCCCTATGGCTACACCTTC. The variable domain in full, with the rest retrieved from reference TRBV13 and TRBJ1-2, is AAGVIQSPRHLIKEKRETATLKCYPIPRHDTVYWYQQGPGQDPQFLISFYEKMQSDKGSIPDRFSAQQFSDYHSELNMSSLELGDSALYFCASSSGTGVPYGYTFGSGTRLTVV.